Described below is a single T cell receptor beta chain sequence and its context. What it recognizes is unknown. The sample is drawn from a study of T-cell reconstitution after alpha-beta-depleted transplantation in children. Unique molecular identifiers featured in how the TCRbeta library was prepared. From the PCR reads, TCRdb called clonotypes with MiXCR, one entry per CDR3 protein. The profile covers roughly 340,000 distinct CDR3 sequences, with around 15% appearing a single time and roughly 41% taken by the ten largest. Study outcomes and limitations: It was reported that alpha-beta T cells came from several hundred expanded graft clones (about two months after transplant). Most T-cell counts and diversity one year after the transplant came from T cells that were newly produced. The study traced high day-60 TCRbeta diversity in some patients to surviving recipient T cells and thymic progenitors.

This CDR3 is built from 15 residues. V shed 5 bases and J 1 base; nucleotides not matched to a gene: 8. Per germline, CDR1 SGHTA and CDR2 FQGTGA. The chain recombines TRBV7-3 with TRBJ2-7; 7 bases fit TRBD2. The clonotype originates from a male patient aged 2-10 years who had a stem cell transplant for acute lymphoblastic leukemia, so the T cells may come from the graft donor. The source was PBMCs, mostly from graft donor cells, collected 360 days after TCRalphabeta/CD19-depleted stem cell transplant. CDR3 loop: CASSTGLGQSYEQYF. The CDR3, as DNA: TGTGCCAGCAGCACCGGACTAGGGCAGTCCTACGAGCAGTACTTC.